This is a list of T cell receptor beta chains from one sample in a study of post-analysis software for immune sequencing data. TCRdb re-called the PCR reads through MiXCR, storing one row per CDR3 protein. The sample lists fewer than 850,000 distinct CDR3 sequences, around 42% occurring once. Specimen: blood. The receptors come from a girl between 5 and 17 years old with multiple sclerosis. Each CDR3 is given with its conserved first and last residue. D genes are given only for firm matches. Only some rows state a clone size, as once, few, many or a class for expanded clones.

TRBV12-3/TRBV12-4,.,.,TRBJ1-1,CASSLISPSAGTEAFF,TGTGCCAGCAGCTTAATTTCGCCATCCGCGGGGACTGAAGCTTTCTTT
TRBV12-3/TRBV12-4,.,TRBD1,TRBJ2-7,CASAGTANEQYF,TGTGCCAGTGCCGGGACAGCAAACGAGCAGTACTTC
TRBV11-1,.,TRBD1,TRBJ2-4,CASSFFTTGANYNEQYF,TGTGCCAGCAGCTTTTTCACGACAGGGGCGAACTACAATGAGCAGTACTTC
TRBV12-3/TRBV12-4,.,TRBD2,TRBJ2-1,CASSSGTTSGNEQFF,TGTGCCAGCAGTTCGGGGACTACGAGTGGAAATGAGCAGTTCTTC
TRBV7-9,.,.,TRBJ2-1,CASRLQVNNEQFF,TGTGCCAGCAGGCTGCAGGTAAACAATGAGCAGTTCTTC
TRBV13,.,TRBD2,TRBJ2-7,CASSRRTSGSNEQYF,TGTGCCAGCAGCCGGCGGACTAGCGGGAGTAACGAGCAGTACTTC
TRBV7-2,once,TRBD2,TRBJ2-5,CASSLNSGSSVETQYF,TGTGCCAGCAGCTTAAATAGCGGGAGCTCCGTGGAGACCCAGTACTTC
TRBV5-6,few,.,TRBJ1-2,CASSLKGIHYGYTF,TGTGCCAGCAGCTTGAAAGGAATCCACTATGGCTACACCTTC
TRBV5-1,.,.,TRBJ2-1,CASSSGQRSHNEQFF,TGCGCCAGCAGCTCTGGACAGAGGTCCCACAATGAGCAGTTCTTC
TRBV4-1,.,TRBD2,TRBJ2-1,CASSETGTSGRINEQFF,TGCGCCAGCAGCGAAACAGGGACTAGCGGGAGGATCAATGAGCAGTTCTTC
TRBV24-1,.,.,TRBJ2-7,CATSDFYEQYF,TGTGCCACCAGTGATTTCTACGAGCAGTACTTC
TRBV27,.,TRBD2,TRBJ2-6,CASSLRVAGPGSGANVLTF,TGTGCCAGCAGTTTGAGGGTAGCGGGACCCGGCTCTGGGGCCAACGTCCTGACTTTC
TRBV7-9,.,TRBD2,TRBJ2-1,CASSLTAGEYYNEQFF,TGTGCCAGCAGCTTAACTGCGGGGGAGTACTACAATGAGCAGTTCTTC
TRBV20-1,.,TRBD1,TRBJ2-5,CSAAYSRQGQETQYF,TGCAGTGCTGCCTACTCGAGACAGGGTCAAGAGACCCAGTACTTC
TRBV20-1,.,TRBD2,TRBJ2-3,CSAYTSGRVGTQYF,TGCAGTGCTTATACTAGCGGGAGAGTCGGTACGCAGTATTTT
TRBV3-1,few,TRBD2,TRBJ2-1,CASSQGLAGSTYNEQFF,TGTGCCAGCAGCCAAGGGCTAGCGGGATCGACCTACAATGAGCAGTTCTTC
TRBV29-1,few,TRBD2,TRBJ2-5,CSVERLAGRETQYF,TGCAGCGTTGAGCGGCTAGCGGGACGGGAGACCCAGTACTTC
TRBV9,once,.,TRBJ2-5,CASSVEGSQETQYF,TGTGCCAGCAGCGTAGAAGGGTCCCAAGAGACCCAGTACTTC
TRBV7-6,few,TRBD2,TRBJ2-1,CASSLALAGGPGEQFF,TGTGCCAGCAGCTTAGCGCTAGCGGGAGGGCCCGGTGAGCAGTTCTTC
TRBV12-3/TRBV12-4,.,.,TRBJ2-5,CASSGGLGEETQYF,TGTGCCAGCAGCGGGGGCCTTGGGGAAGAGACCCAGTACTTC
TRBV30,few,TRBD2,TRBJ2-3,CAWELAATTDTQYF,TGTGCCTGGGAGCTAGCGGCTACCACAGATACGCAGTATTTT
TRBV29-1,.,.,TRBJ2-5,CSSDGGHETQYF,TGCAGCTCCGACGGGGGGCACGAGACCCAGTACTTC
TRBV10-3,once,TRBD2,TRBJ2-3,CATAERESTDTQYF,TGTGCCACCGCAGAGCGGGAGAGCACAGATACGCAGTATTTT
TRBV4-3,few,.,TRBJ2-1,CASSQDRHNEQFF,TGCGCCAGCAGCCAAGATCGACACAATGAGCAGTTCTTC
TRBV28,few,TRBD1,TRBJ1-2,CASSSPGQGARGYGYTF,TGTGCCAGCAGTTCTCCGGGACAGGGGGCGCGAGGGTATGGCTACACCTTC
TRBV29-1,.,.,TRBJ2-7,CSVAVADRIYEQYF,TGCAGCGTTGCAGTAGCGGATAGGATCTACGAGCAGTACTTC
TRBV4-2,.,TRBD2,TRBJ2-1,CASSQGVGGAYNEKFF,TGTGCCAGCAGCCAAGGGGTCGGGGGGGCCTACAATGAGAAGTTCTTC
TRBV6-1,.,.,TRBJ2-7,CASSEWKESYEQYF,TGTGCCAGCAGTGAATGGAAGGAGTCCTACGAGCAGTACTTC
TRBV12-3/TRBV12-4,.,.,TRBJ1-1,CASTLDTSKTEAFF,TGTGCCAGCACCCTCGACACCTCAAAAACTGAAGCTTTCTTT
TRBV7-9,.,.,TRBJ1-1,CASSPIGRPNTEAFF,TGTGCCAGCAGCCCGATTGGCAGGCCGAACACTGAAGCTTTCTTT
TRBV28,.,TRBD1,TRBJ1-5,CASSTGTGGTFTQPQHF,TGTGCCAGCAGTACCGGGACAGGGGGAACCTTCACCCAGCCCCAGCATTTT
TRBV20-1,.,TRBD2,TRBJ2-7,CSARGLRLAGEVGYEQYF,TGCAGTGCTAGAGGGCTAAGACTAGCGGGAGAGGTAGGCTACGAGCAGTACTTC
TRBV27,.,TRBD2,TRBJ2-3,CASSLSGRGLVLAGENTQYF,TGTGCCAGCAGTTTATCGGGCAGGGGGCTTGTTCTAGCGGGAGAGAATACGCAGTATTTT
TRBV11-2,.,TRBD2,TRBJ2-7,CASSPGAGLAVYEQYF,TGTGCCAGCAGCCCCGGGGCGGGACTAGCGGTTTACGAGCAGTACTTC
TRBV6-5,.,.,TRBJ1-2,CASSYSSGEGDYGYTF,TGTGCCAGCAGTTACTCGTCAGGGGAGGGGGACTATGGCTACACCTTC
TRBV20-1,.,.,TRBJ1-2,CSARDRGVGYTF,TGCAGTGCTAGAGATCGGGGGGTGGGCTACACCTTC
TRBV9,.,TRBD2,TRBJ2-2,CASSVGTSPRLGELFF,TGTGCCAGCAGCGTAGGGACTAGCCCCAGGCTCGGGGAGCTGTTTTTT
TRBV15,.,.,TRBJ2-1,CATSRDPGNNEQFF,TGTGCCACCAGCAGAGATCCGGGGAACAATGAGCAGTTCTTC
TRBV25-1,few,.,TRBJ2-3,CANRDYTDTQYF,TGTGCAAACAGGGATTACACAGATACGCAGTATTTT
TRBV28,.,TRBD1,TRBJ2-7,CASSSSTGDLYEQYF,TGTGCCAGCAGTTCCTCGACAGGGGATCTCTACGAGCAGTACTTC
TRBV6-5,once,.,TRBJ2-1,CASSPLIGDSYNEQFF,TGTGCCAGCAGTCCGCTGATCGGAGACTCCTACAATGAGCAGTTCTTC
TRBV5-1,.,.,TRBJ1-2,CASSPSAGDSYGYTF,TGCGCCAGCAGCCCATCGGCAGGGGATTCCTATGGCTACACCTTC
TRBV29-1,.,.,TRBJ2-7,CSAGLPSPYEQYF,TGCAGCGCGGGACTCCCTTCGCCCTACGAGCAGTACTTC
TRBV7-9,.,.,TRBJ2-3,CASRGSGPDTQYF,TGTGCCAGCCGGGGTAGCGGTCCAGATACGCAGTATTTT
TRBV20-1,.,TRBD2,TRBJ2-5,CSASAGGVEETQYF,TGCAGTGCTAGTGCGGGAGGTGTAGAAGAGACCCAGTACTTC
TRBV3-1,few,.,TRBJ2-1,CASSQAWGGGTNEQFF,TGTGCCAGCAGCCAAGCTTGGGGCGGAGGGACGAATGAGCAGTTCTTC
TRBV30,.,TRBD1,TRBJ1-1,CAWSGQGYTEAFF,TGTGCCTGGAGCGGACAGGGCTACACTGAAGCTTTCTTT
TRBV25-1,.,.,TRBJ1-5,CASSENPGTGSNQPQHF,TGTGCCAGCAGTGAAAACCCAGGGACTGGGAGCAATCAGCCCCAGCATTTT
TRBV20-1,.,TRBD1,TRBJ1-2,CSAAHRQGEYGYTF,TGCAGTGCGGCACATAGGCAGGGGGAGTATGGCTACACCTTC
TRBV5-1,.,TRBD2,TRBJ2-7,CASSLSSGRIDEQYF,TGCGCCAGCAGCTTGAGTAGCGGGAGGATCGACGAGCAGTACTTC
TRBV20-1,few,.,TRBJ2-4,CSARTQAAVQYF,TGCAGTGCTAGGACACAGGCCGCCGTGCAGTACTTC
TRBV27,.,.,TRBJ1-2,CASRPGLSYGYTF,TGTGCCAGCAGGCCAGGGTTGTCCTATGGCTACACCTTC
TRBV28,many,.,TRBJ2-7,CASSLGTVLREQYF,TGTGCCAGCAGTTTGGGGACGGTTCTGCGCGAGCAGTACTTC
TRBV18,.,TRBD2,TRBJ2-7,CASSPFPLAGGISYEQYF,TGTGCCAGCTCACCATTTCCACTAGCGGGAGGGATATCCTACGAGCAGTACTTC
TRBV20-1,.,.,TRBJ2-1,CSASYDLLGSIDEQFF,TGCAGTGCTAGCTACGACCTCCTGGGGTCTATCGATGAGCAGTTCTTC
TRBV19,.,TRBD2,TRBJ2-1,CASSTDREGLAGGSYNEQFF,TGTGCCAGTAGTACGGACAGGGAAGGACTAGCGGGAGGGTCCTACAATGAGCAGTTCTTC
TRBV7-2,few,TRBD2,TRBJ2-1,CASSLVIGRADEQFF,TGTGCCAGCAGCTTGGTAATCGGGAGGGCGGATGAGCAGTTCTTC
TRBV15,.,.,TRBJ2-7,CATSRAPANEQYF,TGTGCCACCAGCAGAGCTCCAGCGAACGAGCAGTACTTC
TRBV4-3,.,TRBD2,TRBJ2-7,CASSQGSGGSYEQYF,TGCGCCAGCAGCCAAGGGAGCGGGGGCTCCTACGAGCAGTACTTC